This T cell receptor beta chain was identified in a study of blood T cell repertoires in COVID-19. Sequencing was performed with immunoSEQ multiplex PCR; in TCRdb, only in-frame clones are kept and a portion is missing. The repertoire consists of 70,000 to 100,000 clones, with 60% to 80% occurring once and the leading ten covering roughly 4.2%. This TCR was recovered from a woman aged 50 to 65 with acute or convalescent COVID-19. The sample consisted of peripheral blood.

As DNA, the CDR3 is TGTGCCAGCACCCAAAACAGGGGAGGTGAAAAACTGTTTTTT. It codes for CASTQNRGGEKLFF. This rearrangement joins TRBV28 to TRBJ1-4; 7 bases line up with TRBD1. CDR3 length equals 14 residues. In germline, CDR1 is MDHEN, CDR2 SYDVKM. V was clipped by 7 bases and J by 7 bases; unmatched bases: 9.